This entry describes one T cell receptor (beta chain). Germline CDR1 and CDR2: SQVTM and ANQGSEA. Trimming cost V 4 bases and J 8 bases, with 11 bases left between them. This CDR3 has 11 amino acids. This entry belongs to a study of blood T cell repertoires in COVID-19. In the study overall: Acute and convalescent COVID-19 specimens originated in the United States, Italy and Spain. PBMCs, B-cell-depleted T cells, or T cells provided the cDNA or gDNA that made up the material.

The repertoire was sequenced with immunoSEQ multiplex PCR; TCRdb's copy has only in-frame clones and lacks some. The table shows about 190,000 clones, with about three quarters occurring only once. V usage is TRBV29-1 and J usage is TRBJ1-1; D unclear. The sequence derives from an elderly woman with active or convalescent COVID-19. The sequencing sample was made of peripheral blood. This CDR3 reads CSVGKQTEAFF. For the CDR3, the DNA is TGCAGCGTTGGAAAACAGACGGAAGCTTTCTTT.